This record covers a single T cell receptor (beta chain). This sample is part of a study of technical replicates of blood from a handful of donors. TCRdb keeps only in-frame clones here, not all; method: immunoSEQ multiplex PCR. The sample records some 80,000 clones, about 96% being singletons. The CDR3 loop spans 14 amino acids. The V end was cut by 2 bases, the J end by 4 bases, with 11 bases between. The germline CDR1 and CDR2 sequences are SGHVS and FNYEAQ. The source of this sequence is a human donor in good health. Sequenced input: T cells isolated from PBMCs. This sequence joins TRBV7-6 and TRBJ2-5, with D perhaps matching TRBD1 (5 bases). CDR3 sequence: CASSLQQDRETQYF. In DNA, the CDR3 is TGTGCCAGCAGCTTACAACAGGACCGAGAGACCCAGTACTTC.